Each of the 32 T cell receptor beta chains below was sequenced from the same sample in a study of a mutant IDH1 vaccine in newly diagnosed glioma. Their specific antigens are unknown. The table came from immunoSEQ multiplex PCR; TCRdb's copy has only in-frame clones and leaves some out. The sample shows about 47,000 clones, about 88% of them seen only once. Time point indicated: week 35, safety follow-up. In every dose of vaccine, 300 ug of mutant IDH1 20-mer peptide was given alongside topical imiquimod. Sample: PBMCs, taken from a glioma patient whose treatment included an IDH1 peptide vaccine. Every receptor here comes from a woman between 40 and 55 years old with glioma.

The V call is TRBV5-1, the J call TRBJ2-1; a possible D gene is TRBD2 (6 bases). V gave up 4 bases and J gave up 3 bases, with 17 bases separating them. CDR1 SGHRS and CDR2 YFSETQ come from the germline V gene. The CDR3 has 16 amino acids. The CDR3 DNA reads TGCGCCAGCAGCCCCGTCGCGGGACCCGTCTACAATGAGCAGTTCTTC. It codes for CASSPVAGPVYNEQFF.

The rearrangement joins TRBV2 to TRBJ2-3; D gene uncertain. Trimming shortened V by 3 bases and J by 6 bases, and 16 bases separated the two germline ends. The V gene's germline CDR1 is SNHLY and CDR2 FYNNEI. The CDR3 loop spans 15 amino acids. Here the CDR3 reads CASSETTSRGDTQYF. CDR3 coding DNA: TGTGCCAGCAGTGAGACGACGTCCCGTGGGGATACGCAGTATTTT.

The rearrangement uses TRBV7-6 and TRBJ2-7; D is undetermined. The CDR3 spans 13 residues. V was clipped by 2 bases and J by 3 bases, with 8 bases between them. Germline V lookup: CDR1 SGHVS, CDR2 FNYEAQ. Here the CDR3 reads CASSLSEFYEQYF. In DNA form, the CDR3 reads TGTGCCAGCAGCTTATCGGAATTCTACGAGCAGTACTTC.

The chain combines TRBV30 with TRBJ2-7; 10 positions agree with TRBD1. Germline trimming cut 1 base from V and 5 bases from J; bases unmatched to any gene: 5. The CDR3 runs 14 residues. Germline V gene data show CDR1 as GTSNPN and CDR2 as SVGIG (reference sequence). DNA of the CDR3: TGTGCCTGGAGTGGTCCGGGACAGGGGAACGAGCAGTACTTC. Translating it yields CAWSGPGQGNEQYF.

The genes are TRBV30 and TRBJ1-2, with a tentative D call TRBD1 (5 bases). V was pared by 7 bases and J by 2 bases, with 14 bases between. The germline V gene has CDR1 GTSNPN and CDR2 SVGIG (reference sequence). CDR3 size: 13 residues. In DNA form, the CDR3 reads TGTGCCTCCGACGGGGGGGGAAACTATGGCTACACCTTC. Translated: CASDGGGNYGYTF.

The chain carries TRBV10-3 and TRBJ2-7, with D possibly being TRBD1 (6 bases). This CDR3 region has 15 residues. V was cut by 0 bases and J by 0 bases, with 9 bases left in between. Germline values: CDR1 ENHRY, CDR2 SYGVKD. CDR3 bases: TGTGCCATCAGTGAGTCGACAGGTAGCTCCTACGAGCAGTACTTC. It yields the protein CAISESTGSSYEQYF.

A single count supports this clone. The chain joins TRBV6-5 to TRBJ2-7, with 10 nucleotides matching TRBD2. Losses at the gene ends were 0 bases for V and 7 bases for J; bases not matched to a gene: 9. The CDR3 is 16 residues long. Germline-derived CDR1 and CDR2 are MNHEY and SVGAGI. CDR3 sequence: CASSYSASGGVGEQYF. CDR3 DNA sequence: TGTGCCAGCAGTTACTCAGCTAGCGGGGGTGTGGGGGAGCAGTACTTC.

V is TRBV18 and J is TRBJ1-6, with D unclear. Trimming took 2 bases from V and 9 from J, leaving 8 bases between them. Looked up from germline, CDR1 is KGHSH and CDR2 is LQKENI. The CDR3 loop spans 13 amino acids. The CDR3 region has the DNA TGTGCCAGCTCACCAACTAGTAGTTCACCCCTCCACTTT. Translating gives CASSPTSSSPLHF.

The CDR3 protein is CASSKRQAETQYF. Here the CDR3 DNA reads TGCGCCAGCAGCAAGAGACAGGCGGAGACCCAGTACTTC. The chain is built from TRBV5-1 and TRBJ2-5; a weak D match, TRBD1 (6 bases). V lost 4 bases to trimming and J lost 5 bases, with 12 bases between them. The CDR3 covers 13 residues. Germline CDR1 reads SGHRS; CDR2 reads YFSETQ.

This sequence joins TRBV19 and TRBJ2-2; D is perhaps TRBD2 (5 bases). Between the trimmed V and J ends, which lost 1 base and 5 bases, there was a span of 8 bases. Germline CDR1 reads LNHDA; CDR2 reads SQIVND (reference sequence). The CDR3 runs 14 residues. The CDR3 bases are TGTGCCAGTAGTATAGCCCGCGGGACCGGGGAGCTGTTTTTT. Its translation: CASSIARGTGELFF.

The gene calls are TRBV2 and TRBJ2-7; D is ambiguous. CDR1 and CDR2 from the germline V gene are SNHLY and FYNNEI. V was trimmed by 8 bases and J by 2 bases, leaving 10 bases between them. The CDR3 contains 12 residues. The CDR3 nucleotides read TGTGCCAGCGGGGAAACAGCCTACGAGCAGTACTTC. Its translation is CASGETAYEQYF.

The rearrangement uses TRBV4-2 and TRBJ2-1, with TRBD2 matching over 9 bases. The CDR3 extends over 15 amino acids. Germline V gives CDR1 LGHNA, CDR2 YNFKEQ. With V trimmed by 1 base and J by 4 bases, 2 bases remained unmatched. CDR3 DNA sequence: TGTGCCAGCAGCCAAGTGCTAGCGGGGTACAATGAGCAGTTCTTC. Amino acid sequence: CASSQVLAGYNEQFF.

V gene TRBV4-3 combines with J gene TRBJ1-5; 8 bases map to TRBD1. The junction had 4 bases not matched to a gene; V was cut back by 0 bases and J by 12 bases. CDR1 and CDR2 (germline): LGHNA, YSLEER. The CDR3 has 13 amino acids. Here the CDR3 DNA reads TGCGCCAGCAGCCAAGATGGACAGGGACTCCAGCATTTT. Its translation: CASSQDGQGLQHF.

This chain uses TRBV27 with TRBJ1-2, with a weak D call TRBD1 (6 bases). V lost 6 bases, J lost 3 bases, and 14 bases lay in between. This CDR3 is built from 14 residues. Germline V gene lookup returns CDR1 MNHEY and CDR2 SMNVEV (reference sequence). The CDR3 nucleotides are TGTGCCAGCAGCCCCGGACAGAATTACTATGGCTACACCTTC. It translates to CASSPGQNYYGYTF.

The genes are TRBV7-2 and TRBJ2-3, with D unclear. Germline CDR1 SGHTA, CDR2 FQGNSA. CDR3 length: 18 residues. V lost 2 bases and J lost 4, with 22 bases in between. CDR3 residues: CASSLLFSLTPFADTQYF. The CDR3 region has the DNA TGTGCCAGCAGCTTACTCTTTTCTTTGACCCCTTTCGCAGATACGCAGTATTTT.

V gene TRBV5-1 combines with J gene TRBJ2-1; 12 bases line up with TRBD2. Germline V lookup: CDR1 SGHRS, CDR2 YFSETQ. The CDR3 sequence is 16 residues long. V lost 4 bases to trimming and J lost 5 bases; unmatched junction nucleotides: 7. The CDR3 bases are TGCGCCAGCAGCCCCCCCGGACTAGCGGGGAACAATGAGCAGTTCTTC. Its protein is CASSPPGLAGNNEQFF. Looking up the rest from reference TRBV5-1 and TRBJ2-1 gives the full variable domain: KAGVTQTPRYLIKTRGQQVTLSCSPISGHRSVSWYQQTPGQGLQFLFEYFSETQRNKGNFPGRFSGRQFSNSRSEMNVSTLELGDSALYLCASSPPGLAGNNEQFFGPGTRLTVL.

This clone appeared a few times. The V gene is TRBV7-9, the J gene TRBJ1-1, with D maybe TRBD1 (6 bases). V lost 5 bases, J lost 4 bases, and 14 bases lay in between. Germline CDR1 is SEHNR and CDR2 is FQNEAQ (reference sequence). The CDR3 has 14 amino acids. The CDR3 sequence is CASSTQGGGTEAFF. For the CDR3, the DNA is TGTGCCAGCAGCACACAGGGTGGCGGCACTGAAGCTTTCTTT.

This chain links TRBV5-1 with TRBJ2-1, with 8 bases matching TRBD2. With 0 bases clipped from V and 8 bases from J, the junction kept 1 base outside the gene matches. Per germline, CDR1 SGHRS and CDR2 YFSETQ. CDR3 length equals 13 residues. The CDR3: CASSLAGGYEQFF. In nucleotides, the CDR3 is TGCGCCAGCAGCTTGGCGGGAGGGTATGAGCAGTTCTTC. Variable domain in full (rest from reference TRBV5-1 and TRBJ2-1): KAGVTQTPRYLIKTRGQQVTLSCSPISGHRSVSWYQQTPGQGLQFLFEYFSETQRNKGNFPGRFSGRQFSNSRSEMNVSTLELGDSALYLCASSLAGGYEQFFGPGTRLTVL.

The chain links TRBV2 to TRBJ1-1; 10 bases are a match to TRBD1. Germline V gene sequence: CDR1 SNHLY, CDR2 FYNNEI. CDR3 length: 14 amino acids. V was pared by 6 bases and J by 5 bases, with 6 bases of the junction left unmatched. As DNA, the CDR3 is TGTGCCAGCAGGGGACAGGGGCTGAGGACTGAAGCTTTCTTT. Translating it yields CASRGQGLRTEAFF. Filled out from reference TRBV2 and TRBJ1-1, the complete variable domain reads EPEVTQTPSHQVTQMGQEVILRCVPISNHLYFYWYRQILGQKVEFLVSFYNNEISEKSEIFDDQFSVERPDGSNFTLKIRSTKLEDSAMYFCASRGQGLRTEAFFGQGTRLTVV.

This chain links TRBV5-4 with TRBJ2-1; 8 bases align to TRBD2. In germline, CDR1 is SGHNT, CDR2 YYREEE (reference sequence). The V segment lost 1 base and the J segment 6 bases; nucleotides outside the gene matches: 6. This CDR3 has 15 residues. Here the CDR3 reads CASSLYSGAGNEQFF. CDR3 sequence (DNA): TGTGCCAGCAGCTTGTATAGCGGGGCAGGCAATGAGCAGTTCTTC.

The chain employs TRBV27 and TRBJ1-2, with a tentative D call TRBD1 (6 bases). The CDR3 is made up of 15 amino acids. V gave up 5 bases and J gave up 2 bases, with 15 bases separating them. In germline, CDR1 is MNHEY, CDR2 SMNVEV (reference sequence). CDR3 sequence: CASSRVQGANYGYTF. The CDR3 DNA sequence: TGTGCCAGCAGTCGAGTACAGGGCGCGAACTATGGCTACACCTTC.

The CDR3 loop reads CASTPGTSGLKRVNEQFF. The CDR3 bases are TGTGCCAGTACCCCCGGGACTAGCGGATTGAAAAGGGTCAATGAGCAGTTCTTC. The chain employs TRBV19 and TRBJ2-1; TRBD2 aligns across 11 bases. The CDR3 contains 18 residues. V shed 7 bases and J 6 bases; nucleotides not matched to a gene: 17. The germline V gene has CDR1 LNHDA and CDR2 SQIVND (reference sequence).

This clone has only a few counts. The rearrangement links TRBV7-6 to TRBJ1-2, with 7 bases that match TRBD1. Germline lookup yields CDR1 SGHVS and CDR2 FNYEAQ. CDR3 size: 15 residues. V gave up 5 bases and J gave up 8 bases; unmatched junction bases: 14. The CDR3 DNA follows: TGTGCCAGCAGCCCAAGCGCTACAGGGGATCGGGGCTACACCTTC. Translating gives CASSPSATGDRGYTF.

The chain is built from TRBV30 and TRBJ1-1; D is undetermined. The germline CDR1 and CDR2 sequences are GTSNPN and SVGIG (reference sequence). CDR3 length: 13 amino acids. V was shortened by 4 bases and J by 0 bases, with 9 bases between the two germline ends. The CDR3 DNA reads TGTGCCTGGACGAAGGGCTTGAACACTGAAGCTTTCTTT. It codes for CAWTKGLNTEAFF.

V and J are TRBV18 and TRBJ1-1; D may be TRBD1 (6 bases). The CDR3 is 14 amino acids. Germline CDR1 reads KGHSH; CDR2 reads LQKENI. Trimming shortened V by 3 bases and J by 11 bases, and 19 bases separated the two germline ends. The DNA of the CDR3 is TGTGCCAGCTCACCGTCGGATGGGGGCAGAATGGCTTTCTTT. Translated: CASSPSDGGRMAFF. Full variable domain (missing parts from reference TRBV18 and TRBJ1-1): NAGVMQNPRHLVRRRGQEARLRCSPMKGHSHVYWYRQLPEEGLKFMVYLQKENIIDESGMPKERFSAEFPKEGPSILRIQQVVRGDSAAYFCASSPSDGGRMAFFGQGTRLTVV.

The CDR3 DNA is TGTGCCAGCTCACCCAGGGTATTTGACGAGCAGTACTTC. Residues: CASSPRVFDEQYF. The chain recombines TRBV18 with TRBJ2-7; possible D gene TRBD1, 5 bases. The CDR3 runs 13 residues. V was shortened by 3 bases and J by 5 bases, with 11 bases between the two germline ends. Per germline, CDR1 KGHSH and CDR2 LQKENI.

This chain links TRBV7-2 with TRBJ2-7; 8 bases fit TRBD1. V lost 2 bases to trimming and J lost 3 bases; unmatched junction nucleotides: 9. Germline V gene sequence: CDR1 SGHTA, CDR2 FQGNSA. The CDR3 totals 16 residues. As DNA, the CDR3 is TGTGCCAGCAGCTTATCAATGACAGGGGAGTTCTACGAGCAGTACTTC. Translation gives CASSLSMTGEFYEQYF.

J is TRBJ1-1 and V is TRBV2; D unclear. From germline, CDR1 is SNHLY and CDR2 FYNNEI. The length of the CDR3 is 13 residues. The ends were cut back, 7 bases at V and 8 bases at J, with 17 bases in the middle. CDR3 protein: CASTPPGNLEAFF. The CDR3 DNA reads TGTGCCAGCACTCCACCGGGGAACTTGGAAGCTTTCTTT.

The chain links TRBV28 to TRBJ2-2; 8 nucleotides agree with TRBD2. CDR3 length equals 15 residues. Germline V lookup: CDR1 MDHEN, CDR2 SYDVKM. Losses at the gene ends were 4 bases for V and 6 bases for J; bases not matched to a gene: 7. The CDR3 reads CASSSTGTSAGELFF. The CDR3 nucleotides are TGTGCCAGCAGTTCAACCGGGACTAGTGCCGGGGAGCTGTTTTTT.

The rearrangement uses TRBV11-3 and TRBJ1-1, with 7 bases identical to TRBD1. The CDR3 is 13 amino acids. The ends lost 3 bases at V and 4 bases at J; junction bases unmatched: 2. The V gene's germline CDR1 is SGHNT and CDR2 YENEEA. The CDR3 DNA sequence: TGTGCCAGCAGCTTGAAGGGGGCCACTGAAGCTTTCTTT. This encodes CASSLKGATEAFF.

The rearrangement links TRBV27 to TRBJ2-7, with D maybe TRBD2 (6 bases). Germline V lookup: CDR1 MNHEY, CDR2 SMNVEV (reference sequence). Deletions cut 4 bases from V and 6 bases from J, with 16 bases between. This CDR3 is built from 14 residues. The CDR3 loop reads CASSSTPPGVEQYF. CDR3 bases: TGTGCCAGCAGTTCGACACCCCCGGGGGTCGAGCAGTACTTC.

The V call is TRBV5-4, the J call TRBJ1-2, with TRBD1 as a possible D gene (6 bases). The V gene lost 0 bases and the J gene lost 4 bases, with 10 bases spanning the gap. This CDR3 region has 14 residues. Germline V gives CDR1 SGHNT, CDR2 YYREEE (reference sequence). CDR3 in amino acids: CASSLDRAAYGYTF. The CDR3 DNA reads as TGTGCCAGCAGCTTGGACAGGGCTGCCTATGGCTACACCTTC.